A selection of T cell receptor beta chains follows, all from one sample in a study of OX40 agonist ivuxolimab in advanced cancers. The assay was immunoSEQ multiplex PCR, and TCRdb's table has in-frame clones only and misses some. The sample carries tens of thousands of clones, approximately 84% recorded once. Here the sequenced sample was CD4+ or CD8+ T cells sorted from blood, taken in a trial of the OX40 agonist ivuxolimab. The source is an adult with an advanced solid tumor such as melanoma, head and neck, liver or kidney cancer. Each CDR3 is given with its conserved first and last residue. Each record gives: J gene, clone size, V gene, D gene, CDR3 protein, CDR3 DNA. A D gene is named only where the DNA matches it firmly. For some rows the clone size is stated as once, few or many, or as a class when expanded; others skip it.

J: TRBJ2-1
size: .
V: TRBV7-8
D: TRBD1
CDR3: CASSTGQGPNEQFF
DNA: TGTGCCAGCAGCACTGGACAGGGTCCGAATGAGCAGTTCTTC

J: TRBJ2-1
size: once
V: TRBV7-8
D: TRBD2
CDR3: CASSLSPASGVNEQFF
DNA: TGTGCCAGCAGCTTATCCCCAGCTAGCGGGGTCAATGAGCAGTTCTTC

J: TRBJ2-7
size: once
V: TRBV5-6
D: .
CDR3: CASSPSFSDEQYF
DNA: TGTGCCAGCAGCCCCTCGTTCAGCGACGAGCAGTACTTC

J: TRBJ2-3
size: few
V: TRBV9
D: .
CDR3: CASSPNDAVGQYF
DNA: TGTGCCAGCAGCCCGAACGACGCGGTCGGGCAGTATTTT

J: TRBJ2-7
size: .
V: TRBV7-8
D: .
CDR3: CASSYRDTYYEQYF
DNA: TGTGCCAGCAGCTACCGGGACACATACTACGAGCAGTACTTC

J: TRBJ2-3
size: .
V: TRBV9
D: TRBD2
CDR3: CASSVAGATDTQYF
DNA: TGTGCCAGCAGCGTGGCGGGAGCGACAGATACGCAGTATTTT

J: TRBJ2-3
size: .
V: TRBV4-2
D: TRBD1
CDR3: CASSQKSLGQGLTDTQYF
DNA: TGTGCCAGCAGCCAAAAAAGTTTGGGACAGGGGCTCACAGATACGCAGTATTTT

J: TRBJ2-7
size: .
V: TRBV4-2
D: .
CDR3: CASSQDRGSYEQYF
DNA: TGTGCCAGCAGCCAAGACCGGGGCTCCTACGAGCAGTACTTC

J: TRBJ1-2
size: .
V: TRBV10-1
D: .
CDR3: CASSGTDPPNYGYTF
DNA: TGCGCCAGCAGTGGGACAGATCCTCCTAACTATGGCTACACCTTC

J: TRBJ2-5
size: .
V: TRBV27
D: TRBD1
CDR3: CASRGDRSLQETQYF
DNA: TGTGCCAGCAGGGGGGACAGGAGCCTCCAAGAGACCCAGTACTTC

J: TRBJ2-5
size: .
V: TRBV4-1
D: TRBD2
CDR3: CASSPPGRGGSQETQYF
DNA: TGCGCCAGCAGCCCCCCCGGGAGGGGAGGGTCCCAAGAGACCCAGTACTTC

J: TRBJ1-1
size: .
V: TRBV30
D: .
CDR3: CAWGTEAFF
DNA: TGTGCCTGGGGGACTGAAGCTTTCTTT

J: TRBJ2-2
size: .
V: TRBV6-1
D: .
CDR3: CASSEWGGWTTGELFF
DNA: TGTGCCAGCAGTGAATGGGGAGGTTGGACCACCGGGGAGCTGTTTTTT

J: TRBJ2-4
size: .
V: TRBV2
D: .
CDR3: CASTHRQSKNIQYF
DNA: TGTGCCAGCACCCATAGGCAGAGCAAAAACATTCAGTACTTC

J: TRBJ2-2
size: .
V: TRBV7-8
D: TRBD2
CDR3: CASSLESSGRKTGELFF
DNA: TGTGCCAGCAGCTTAGAATCCAGCGGGAGAAAGACCGGGGAGCTGTTTTTT

J: TRBJ2-2
size: .
V: TRBV5-6
D: .
CDR3: CASRGTPPNTGELFF
DNA: TGTGCCAGCAGAGGGACACCTCCGAACACCGGGGAGCTGTTTTTT

J: TRBJ2-6
size: .
V: TRBV7-3
D: TRBD1
CDR3: CASSSGTGWSGANVLTF
DNA: TGTGCCAGCAGCTCCGGGACAGGGTGGAGTGGGGCCAACGTCCTGACTTTC

J: TRBJ2-3
size: .
V: TRBV28
D: TRBD1
CDR3: CASSLGDSRTDTQYF
DNA: TGTGCCAGCAGTTTAGGGGACAGCCGCACAGATACGCAGTATTTT

J: TRBJ2-7
size: .
V: TRBV28
D: .
CDR3: CASSQWGREYEQYF
DNA: TGTGCCAGCAGTCAATGGGGCAGGGAATACGAGCAGTACTTC

J: TRBJ2-2
size: .
V: TRBV19
D: TRBD1
CDR3: CASIPTGVYTGELFF
DNA: TGTGCCAGTATACCGACAGGGGTCTACACCGGGGAGCTGTTTTTT

J: TRBJ2-1
size: .
V: TRBV11-1
D: .
CDR3: CASSLLSGDEQFF
DNA: TGTGCCAGCAGCTTGCTCTCGGGCGATGAGCAGTTCTTC

J: TRBJ2-1
size: .
V: TRBV4-3
D: .
CDR3: CASSQDPRNYEQFF
DNA: TGCGCCAGCAGCCAAGACCCGCGGAACTATGAGCAGTTCTTC

J: TRBJ2-1
size: .
V: TRBV7-8
D: .
CDR3: CASSFGGGFRDEQFF
DNA: TGTGCCAGCAGCTTCGGAGGGGGATTTAGGGATGAGCAGTTCTTC

J: TRBJ2-5
size: .
V: TRBV6-5
D: .
CDR3: CASSYSAGKETQYF
DNA: TGTGCCAGCAGTTACTCGGCAGGGAAAGAGACCCAGTACTTC

J: TRBJ2-5
size: .
V: TRBV7-9
D: TRBD2
CDR3: CASSPREGRVRETQYF
DNA: TGTGCCAGCAGCCCCCGGGAAGGGAGGGTCCGGGAGACCCAGTACTTC

J: TRBJ2-7
size: .
V: TRBV21-1
D: .
CDR3: CASSKELLRASLWHEQYF
DNA: TGTGCCAGCAGCAAAGAATTACTCCGGGCCTCTCTCTGGCACGAGCAGTACTTC

J: TRBJ1-5
size: .
V: TRBV28
D: .
CDR3: CASSSDGPNQPQHF
DNA: TGTGCCAGCAGTTCGGACGGACCAAATCAGCCCCAGCATTTT

J: TRBJ1-1
size: .
V: TRBV5-1
D: .
CDR3: CASSLPSGYTEAFF
DNA: TGCGCCAGCAGCTTACCCTCAGGGTACACTGAAGCTTTCTTT

J: TRBJ2-7
size: .
V: TRBV7-8
D: .
CDR3: CASSLEVGEQYF
DNA: TGTGCCAGCAGCTTAGAGGTCGGGGAGCAGTACTTC

J: TRBJ1-2
size: .
V: TRBV27
D: .
CDR3: CASSLGPPNYGYTF
DNA: TGTGCCAGCAGTTTAGGACCTCCTAACTATGGCTACACCTTC

J: TRBJ2-1
size: .
V: TRBV4-2
D: .
CDR3: CASSQAIPNYNEQFF
DNA: TGTGCCAGCAGCCAAGCGATCCCGAACTACAATGAGCAGTTCTTC

J: TRBJ2-7
size: once
V: TRBV7-9
D: TRBD1
CDR3: CASSLVGQASYEQYF
DNA: TGTGCCAGCAGCTTAGTAGGACAGGCCTCCTACGAGCAGTACTTC

J: TRBJ2-7
size: .
V: TRBV19
D: TRBD2
CDR3: CASSAGLAGGYEQYF
DNA: TGTGCCAGTAGTGCGGGACTAGCGGGAGGTTACGAGCAGTACTTC

J: TRBJ1-2
size: .
V: TRBV11-2
D: .
CDR3: CASTQTTQLYGYTF
DNA: TGTGCCAGCACCCAGACTACACAATTATATGGCTACACCTTC

J: TRBJ2-7
size: .
V: TRBV28
D: .
CDR3: CASSLFYPDSTYEQYF
DNA: TGTGCCAGCAGTTTATTTTACCCGGACAGCACCTACGAGCAGTACTTC

J: TRBJ2-7
size: .
V: TRBV7-8
D: .
CDR3: CASSFGPSSSYEQYF
DNA: TGTGCCAGCAGCTTTGGACCCTCGAGCTCCTACGAGCAGTACTTC

J: TRBJ2-7
size: .
V: TRBV6-4
D: .
CDR3: CASSYATWVHEQYF
DNA: TGTGCCAGCAGTTATGCCACGTGGGTGCACGAGCAGTACTTC

J: TRBJ2-7
size: .
V: TRBV30
D: .
CDR3: CAWSLTLYEQYF
DNA: TGTGCCTGGAGTCTGACACTTTACGAGCAGTACTTC

J: TRBJ2-7
size: .
V: TRBV27
D: TRBD1
CDR3: CASSLKGAISYEQYF
DNA: TGTGCCAGCAGTTTAAAGGGGGCGATCTCCTACGAGCAGTACTTC

J: TRBJ1-2
size: medium-sized
V: TRBV28
D: TRBD1
CDR3: CASSSVDRDCF
DNA: TGTGCCAGCAGTTCCGTGGACAGGGATTGCTTC

J: TRBJ2-7
size: .
V: TRBV14
D: .
CDR3: CASSIGPLYEQYF
DNA: TGTGCCAGCAGCATCGGGCCGCTCTACGAGCAGTACTTC

J: TRBJ1-1
size: few
V: TRBV7-9
D: TRBD1
CDR3: CASSLPLTGKRDTEAFF
DNA: TGTGCCAGCAGCTTACCCCTGACAGGGAAAAGAGACACTGAAGCTTTCTTT